This T cell receptor (beta chain) was identified in a study of T cell responses to AZD1222 COVID-19 vaccine (dated by TCRdb to about 2021). Broadly, across the study: A total of 233 trial participants underwent TCR sequencing, of whom some 210 received two doses of AZD1222 and around 25 received two doses of the MenACWY control vaccine. Trial participants were enrolled by age into 18-55, 56-69 and 70-plus year subgroups, with roughly 160, 29 and 62 TCR-sequenced participants respectively. Results the study describes overall, beyond this receptor: Nearly half of unique spike-specific TCRs reportedly recognized epitopes outside regions mutated in the B.1.351 and B.1.1.7 variants. No day 14 peak-response samples were available, so repertoires were characterized only after the peak T cell response. The vaccine-associated CD4 TCRs covered the entire spike protein, and the dominant responses fell in regions 160-218 and 743-854. A significant rise in spike-specific TCR breadth and depth was observed after two AZD1222 doses relative to day 0 and relative to MenACWY recipients. Participants were mostly white British, with more females than males. The authors suggested clonal diversity may have been underestimated. Conclusions about previously exposed vaccinees are limited, since just five to seven AZD1222 recipients were seropositive for SARS-CoV-2 at baseline. The 56-69-year group was small, and its depth increase did not reach significance, likely because of low power.

The time point label, read with the paper, signifies: about 28 days (+/-7) after the second vaccine dose. Interpreted using the paper, the treatment or condition label stands for: meningococcal conjugate vaccine given as trial control. Samples from vaccinated people were obtained from the UK trials COV001 and COV002, which included a single-blind randomized controlled phase 2/3 trial of AZD1222 (ChAdOx1 nCoV-19) in healthy adults. Trial participant PBMC samples were collected at day 0 and day 28 after the second dose for TCRbeta chain sequencing. To note about this clone: Its antigen is currently not known. The junction does not match germline at one end; this may be a read error.

The CDR3 regions of human TCRbeta chains were analyzed by immunosequencing. The source study handled its data this way. TCRs in the repertoires were matched against a reference library of SARS-CoV-2-specific TCRs that had been generated with the MIRA antigen-specificity platform. Breadth meant the fraction of unique TCRs that were SARS-CoV-2-associated, whereas depth meant the fraction of total T cells that were SARS-CoV-2-associated. Using the MIRA data, each spike-specific TCR was mapped to the spike region that the TCR reacts to and placed in a CD4 or CD8 class. Log10-transformed breadth and depth values were compared by one-way ANOVA with Sidak's multiple comparisons tests. TCRdb limited this immuneACCESS table to in-frame rearrangements with V and J called. A share of clones is missing; checked studies link under half to unresolved V genes, and the rest is unexplained. The V and J calls and clone size come from that table; D and trimming were worked out from the DNA. For this sample there are 130,000 to 150,000 clones; nearly 90% appear just once. The ten largest clones represent 5.4% of the sample.

CDR1 and CDR2, looked up from the germline V gene, are MNHEY and SVGEGT. The CDR3 runs 11 amino acids, cysteine and phenylalanine included. Just CDR3 DNA is preserved here, 33 bases in frame from base 1. The TCR sequence derives from an adult who received the MenACWY meningococcal vaccine as a control. The chain employs TRBV6-2 or TRBV6-3 and TRBJ1-2, and TRBD1 matches 9 of the central bases. This sample comprised peripheral blood, obtained 28 days after the second dose of the MenACWY control vaccine. The CDR3 reads as follows: CASSSRDRESF. The DNA sequence reads TGTGCCAGCAGTTCCAGGGACAGGGAGTCATTC.